Presented here are 10 T cell receptor beta chains from one specimen sequenced in a study of long-term antiretroviral therapy in people with HIV. An immunoSEQ assay, version v3.0, was performed at survey level. Generated by immunoSEQ multiplex PCR, the TCRdb table keeps only in-frame clones and is missing some. The sample lists some 23,000 clones, around 80% seen once, with 9% to 10% in the top ten. The source material was unsorted PBMCs, sampled 1.2 years after starting antiretroviral therapy. The receptors derive from a woman aged 40-49 years with HIV.

This clone was picked up a small number of times. The chain carries TRBV5-1 and TRBJ2-7; maybe TRBD2 (6 bases). Germline assignment: CDR1 SGHRS and CDR2 YFSETQ. This CDR3 contains 17 residues. V was cut by 4 bases and J by 1 base, with 21 bases left in between. The CDR3 DNA is TGCGCCAGCAGCCCACTTACAGGAGGGAGGACGTCCTACGAGCAGTACTTC. Its protein is CASSPLTGGRTSYEQYF.

This rearrangement joins TRBV5-5 to TRBJ1-2, with a possible D match to TRBD1 (5 bases). CDR3 length equals 13 residues. CDR1 is SGHKS and CDR2 is YYEKEE in the germline V gene (reference sequence). The ends were cut back, 0 bases at V and 4 bases at J, with 7 bases in the middle. The CDR3 loop reads CASSLGGGYGYTF. The CDR3 DNA follows: TGTGCCAGCAGCTTGGGGGGGGGCTATGGCTACACCTTC.

This chain connects TRBV12-5 to TRBJ1-1; the match to TRBD1 covers 9 bases. V lost 7 bases and J lost 1; bases outside the gene matches: 10. The CDR3 consists of 16 residues. Germline V gene sequence: CDR1 LGHNT, CDR2 FRNRAP. The CDR3 is CASVVRQGEENTEAFF. The CDR3 DNA is TGTGCTAGTGTGGTTCGACAGGGGGAAGAGAACACTGAAGCTTTCTTT.

Notes on this clone: It is likely a read error, because the conserved phenylalanine at the end of the CDR3 is missing. No DNA is shown, since the ends of the CDR3 on it are uncertain; the CDR3 is the one TCRdb lists. This chain uses TRBV6-1 with TRBJ1-1. Including both end residues, the CDR3 is 13 amino acids long. Germline CDR1 is MNHNS and CDR2 is SASEGT. CDR3 residues: CASSERISASPCI.

V and J are TRBV12-2 and TRBJ1-5; the tabulated D call, TRBD1, remains unverified against the DNA. TRBV12-2 is assigned pseudogene status. The CDR3 is 14 residues long. The CDR3: CASRLAWAAQPQHF. DNA for the CDR3: TGTGCAAGTCGCTTAGCGTGGGCAGCTCAGCCCCAGCATTTT.

The gene calls are TRBV5-4 and TRBJ2-3, with 9 bases identical to TRBD2. The V gene's germline CDR1 is SGHNT and CDR2 YYREEE (reference sequence). This CDR3 spans 14 amino acids. V gave up 2 bases and J gave up 6 bases; unmatched junction bases: 4. The CDR3 DNA sequence: TGTGCCAGCAGCTTTCACGCGGGAGGGGATACGCAGTATTTT. Translated, it gives CASSFHAGGDTQYF.

The J gene is TRBJ2-4, the V gene TRBV27, with D possibly called TRBD1 or TRBD2 (6 bases each). Trimming pared 5 bases from V and 7 bases from J, leaving 21 bases between. The CDR3 spans 16 residues. Germline CDR1 reads MNHEY; CDR2 reads SMNVEV (reference sequence). CDR3 loop: CASSLALGGARNIQYF. CDR3 in DNA: TGTGCCAGCAGTCTGGCCCTGGGGGGCGCGAGGAACATTCAGTACTTC.

The chain employs TRBV5-1 and TRBJ1-1; 8 nucleotides agree with TRBD1. J gave up 3 bases and V 3 bases, and 7 bases lay outside the gene matches. This CDR3 has 15 residues. Germline CDR1 SGHRS, CDR2 YFSETQ. The CDR3 sequence: CASSSGQGGYTEAFF. Written as DNA, the CDR3 is TGCGCCAGCAGCTCAGGACAGGGCGGGTACACTGAAGCTTTCTTT.

This clone was observed a few times. The rearrangement links TRBV10-1 to TRBJ2-7; no firm D call. CDR3 length equals 13 residues. From germline, CDR1 is WNHNN and CDR2 SYGVQD (reference sequence). The V and J ends lost 0 bases and 3 bases respectively, with 6 bases between them. The CDR3 spells CASSESIFYEQYF. DNA for the CDR3: TGCGCCAGCAGTGAGTCGATCTTCTACGAGCAGTACTTC.

This clone was counted only a few times. V is TRBV5-5 and J is TRBJ1-2; 10 bases fit TRBD1. The CDR3 spans 14 residues. After removal of 4 bases from V and 7 bases from J, the junction contained 7 bases not matched to a gene. CDR1 and CDR2 from the germline V gene are SGHKS and YYEKEE (reference sequence). CDR3 sequence: CASSPGQGVGGYTF. In DNA, the CDR3 is TGTGCCAGCAGCCCCGGACAGGGGGTGGGTGGCTACACCTTC.